This TCR beta chain was observed in a study of spatial heterogeneity in lung cancer. Study information: Each distinct TCR and UMI combination averaged more than ten appearances in raw reads.

Trimming pared 3 bases from V and 4 bases from J, leaving 17 bases between. This CDR3 spans 16 amino acids. In germline, CDR1 is KGHSH, CDR2 LQKENI. The presence of a unique molecular identifier marked each TCR cDNA molecule. TCRdb called the 5' RACE reads again in MiXCR, with one record for every CDR3 protein. This repertoire shows tens of thousands of distinct CDR3 sequences, about an eighth found once; its top ten account for 6.5% to 7.5%. The time point: sample taken at primary tumor resection. Material for sequencing was whole RNA from tumor, nontumor lung or frozen PBMC, left unsorted. About 73 TRACERx patients with early, untreated non-small cell lung cancer donated samples.

The chain links TRBV18 to TRBJ2-3; D may match TRBD1 or TRBD2 (6 bases each). The sample here was PBMCs, taken at surgery. The receptor comes from a male donor with early-stage non-small cell lung cancer. The CDR3, as DNA: TGTGCCAGCTCACCCTGGAGGGGGGTCGATGCAGATACGCAGTATTTT. Its translation is CASSPWRGVDADTQYF.